Below are 25 T cell receptor beta chains sequenced from a single sample in a study of Graves' ophthalmopathy and Graves' hyperthyroidism. Amplification of TCR beta CDR3 regions used RNA transcripts. The authors performed first-round RT-PCR with HTBI primers and then a second-round multiplex PCR. TCRdb re-called the multiplex PCR reads with MiXCR, one entry per CDR3 protein. The data contain hundreds of thousands of distinct CDR3 sequences, 20% to 25% of them singletons. Sequenced sample: peripheral blood. These receptor sequences come from a woman aged 18-35 years with stable Graves' hyperthyroidism. Some clones in this sample may be carry-over from other donors' samples.

This clonotype was seen repeatedly, ten times or more. The chain employs TRBV11-2 and TRBJ2-7, with D tentatively TRBD2 (6 bases). The V and J ends lost 1 base and 5 bases respectively, with 15 bases between them. CDR3 size: 15 residues. The V gene's germline CDR1 is SGHAT and CDR2 FQNNGV. The CDR3 nucleotides are TGTGCCAGCAGCTTAGTTTTTACGGGAGACAACGAGCAGTACTTC. Amino acid sequence: CASSLVFTGDNEQYF.

This clonotype was counted many times. V is TRBV12-3 or TRBV12-4 and J is TRBJ1-5; D perhaps matches TRBD1 (6 bases). Trimming shortened V by 6 bases and J by 3 bases, and 12 bases separated the two germline ends. This CDR3 region has 14 residues. CDR3 in DNA: TGTGCCAGCAGAGAAGGACAGTTCAATCAGCCCCAGCATTTT. Encoded protein: CASREGQFNQPQHF.

The rearrangement joins TRBV11-2 to TRBJ2-2, with TRBD2 as a possible D gene (6 bases). The CDR3 totals 17 residues. The V gene's germline CDR1 is SGHAT and CDR2 FQNNGV. V was cut by 5 bases and J by 6 bases, with 22 bases left in between. The CDR3: CASSPRVSASGAGELFF. The CDR3 region has the DNA TGTGCCAGCAGCCCCCGAGTCTCGGCCTCGGGGGCCGGGGAGCTGTTTTTT.

The table lists this clonotype with a few counts. The chain links TRBV25-1 to TRBJ2-7; the D is unclear. CDR3 length: 16 amino acids. V lost 4 bases and J 1 base, leaving 17 bases between the germline ends. Per germline, CDR1 MGHDK and CDR2 SYGVNS. CDR3 sequence (DNA): TGTGCCAGCAGTGCCTCTCCGGGCCTCCATTCCTACGAGCAGTACTTC. Its translation is CASSASPGLHSYEQYF.

This clonotype has a count of ten or more. This chain joins TRBV7-2 and TRBJ1-5, with D maybe TRBD1 (6 bases). The CDR3 consists of 15 residues. V shed 4 bases and J shed 5 bases, with 15 bases lying between them. Germline CDR1 reads SGHTA; CDR2 reads FQGNSA. This chain's CDR3 is CASSSGGTRDQPQHF. CDR3 coding DNA: TGTGCCAGCAGCTCAGGCGGGACACGCGATCAGCCCCAGCATTTT.

Comment on this clonotype: This may be a read error, as it is one base from a much larger clone. The rearrangement joins TRBV5-1 to TRBJ1-3, with unresolved D. This CDR3 is 15 amino acids long. Germline-derived CDR1 and CDR2 are SGHRS and YFSETQ. The CDR3: CASSFGRSSGNPIYF. For the CDR3, the DNA is TGCGCCAGCAGCTTCGGACGGAGCTCTGGAAACCCCATATATTTT.

This clonotype was seen many times. This rearrangement joins TRBV19 to TRBJ1-2; the match to TRBD1 covers 8 bases. The CDR3 runs to 14 residues. The germline V gene encodes CDR1 LNHDA and CDR2 SQIVND (reference sequence). The J segment lost 8 bases and the V segment lost 6 bases, leaving 11 bases of the junction unmatched. CDR3 protein: CASSQTPGTGGYTF. The CDR3 DNA follows: TGTGCCAGTAGCCAAACTCCCGGGACAGGCGGCTACACCTTC.

This clonotype has at least ten counts. This sequence joins TRBV12-3 or TRBV12-4 and TRBJ2-7, with D uncertain. V was cut by 6 bases and J by 9 bases, with 15 bases left in between. This CDR3 comprises 12 residues. The CDR3 protein is CASRATAQAQYF. In DNA form, the CDR3 reads TGTGCCAGCAGGGCGACGGCGCAGGCGCAGTACTTC.

This clonotype was seen ten or more times. This rearrangement joins TRBV15 to TRBJ2-7, with D uncertain. Trimming left V 5 bases short and J 6 bases short, with 17 bases between. The CDR3 covers 14 residues. Per the germline V gene, CDR1 is LNHNV and CDR2 is YYDKDF (reference sequence). The CDR3 DNA is TGTGCCACCAGCCCGATCCGGGTTCCACTCGAGCAGTACTTC. This translates into CATSPIRVPLEQYF.

This clonotype was seen repeatedly, ten times or more. This sequence joins TRBV2 and TRBJ2-7; D possibly corresponds to TRBD1 (6 bases). The CDR3 totals 16 residues. Per germline, CDR1 SNHLY and CDR2 FYNNEI. Trimming pared 1 base from V and 0 bases from J, leaving 13 bases between. The CDR3 loop is CASSEGQGLPSYEQYF. For the CDR3, the DNA is TGTGCCAGCAGTGAAGGCCAGGGGCTTCCCTCCTACGAGCAGTACTTC. Looking up the rest from reference TRBV2 and TRBJ2-7 gives the full variable domain: EPEVTQTPSHQVTQMGQEVILRCVPISNHLYFYWYRQILGQKVEFLVSFYNNEISEKSEIFDDQFSVERPDGSNFTLKIRSTKLEDSAMYFCASSEGQGLPSYEQYFGPGTRLTVT.

This clonotype was detected many times. The chain uses TRBV12-3 or TRBV12-4 and TRBJ1-1, with D possibly matching TRBD1 (5 bases). The length of the CDR3 is 12 residues. Trimming removed 7 bases from V and 11 bases from J, with 17 bases in between. The CDR3 sequence is CASTAGRGWAFF. CDR3 nucleotide sequence: TGTGCCAGCACCGCCGGGAGGGGTTGGGCTTTCTTT.

The table lists this clonotype with many counts. The J gene is TRBJ2-2, the V gene TRBV12-3 or TRBV12-4; D unresolved. The CDR3 has 14 residues. Trimming stripped 3 bases from V and 6 bases from J, with 11 bases between. CDR3 in amino acids: CASSFTLSPGELFF. In nucleotides, the CDR3 is TGTGCCAGCAGTTTTACCTTGTCGCCCGGGGAGCTGTTTTTT.

The chain is built from TRBV27 and TRBJ1-5; TRBD1 is a possible D gene (6 bases). Germline-derived CDR1 and CDR2 are MNHEY and SMNVEV (reference sequence). This CDR3 region has 14 residues. V dropped 2 bases and J dropped 7 bases, with 12 bases sitting between them. The CDR3: CASSLTGLSQPQHF. DNA for the CDR3: TGTGCCAGCAGTTTAACAGGGCTCAGCCAGCCCCAGCATTTT.

This clonotype was seen repeatedly, ten times or more. This sequence joins TRBV29-1 and TRBJ1-1; 7 bases line up with TRBD1. The CDR3 runs 15 residues. The V gene end was trimmed by 4 bases and the J gene end by 6 bases; junction bases not matched to a gene: 14. CDR1 is SQVTM, CDR2 ANQGSEA, per germline. The CDR3 reads CSVVDRPKAGAEAFF. CDR3 nucleotides: TGCAGCGTTGTGGACAGGCCAAAAGCAGGCGCTGAAGCTTTCTTT.

This clonotype was detected ten times or more. The chain is built from TRBV12-3 or TRBV12-4 and TRBJ2-2; the D gene is possibly TRBD2 (7 bases). Trimming cost V 3 bases and J 8 bases, with 13 bases left between them. The CDR3 is made up of 14 amino acids. The CDR3 DNA reads as TGTGCCAGCAGTTTGCAGGGGAGGGCAGGGGAGCTGTTTTTT. It specifies CASSLQGRAGELFF.

This clonotype was seen only a few times. As DNA, the CDR3 is TGTGCCAGCAGCTTAGGCAGGTCCCAGAACACTGAAGCTTTCTTT. Translated: CASSLGRSQNTEAFF. The chain combines TRBV11-3 with TRBJ1-1; no firm D call. CDR3 length equals 15 residues. Germline-derived CDR1 and CDR2 are SGHNT and YENEEA. The V end lost 1 base, the J end lost 1 base, and 10 bases lay between the germline ends.

The V gene is TRBV12-3 or TRBV12-4, the J gene TRBJ2-7; 7 bases are a match to TRBD1. This CDR3 is built from 18 residues. The ends lost 3 bases at V and 4 bases at J; junction bases unmatched: 18. The CDR3: CASSFFSLNRDRQYEQYF. The DNA for the CDR3 is TGTGCCAGCAGTTTTTTCTCGTTAAACCGGGACAGACAATACGAGCAGTACTTC.

The V and J genes are TRBV6-5 and TRBJ2-5, with 7 positions matching TRBD2. CDR1 is MNHEY and CDR2 is SVGAGI in the germline V gene. The CDR3 consists of 16 residues. V trimming: 2 bases; J trimming: 0 bases; junction bases outside the gene matches: 6. CDR3 DNA: TGTGCCAGCAGTTACGGAGCGGGGCCCGACCAAGAGACCCAGTACTTC. It yields the protein CASSYGAGPDQETQYF.

The table lists this clonotype with many counts. This chain uses TRBV3-1 with TRBJ1-2; maybe TRBD1 (5 bases). Trimming shortened V by 1 base and J by 3 bases, and 9 bases separated the two germline ends. This CDR3 is 14 amino acids long. CDR1 LGHDT and CDR2 YNNKEL come from the germline V gene (reference sequence). The CDR3 DNA reads TGTGCCAGCAGCCAAGGTGGGGGAGACTATGGCTACACCTTC. It yields the protein CASSQGGGDYGYTF.

There are many counts of this clonotype. The rearrangement joins TRBV20-1 to TRBJ2-2, with 8 nucleotides matching TRBD1. The CDR3 runs to 19 residues. The trim removed 2 bases at V and 4 bases at J, leaving 18 bases unmatched. The germline V gene has CDR1 DFQATT and CDR2 SNEGSKA (reference sequence). CDR3 loop: CSARLRPGLLQGVTGELFF. The CDR3 coding sequence is TGCAGTGCTAGACTTCGACCGGGATTACTACAGGGGGTCACCGGGGAGCTGTTTTTT.

Of note for this clonotype: Sequence at one end of the junction differs from germline and may be a read error. The chain combines TRBV7-3 with TRBJ2-7, with TRBD1 identical over 8 bases. Germline CDR1 and CDR2: SGHTA and FQGTGA. This CDR3 contains 14 residues. CDR3 nucleotides: TGTGCCAGCAGCTTCTACAGGGGGTCCGGGGAGCTGTACTTC. It specifies CASSFYRGSGELYF. The full variable domain, rest sourced from reference TRBV7-3 and TRBJ2-7, is GAGVSQTPSNKVTEKGKYVELRCDPISGHTALYWYRQSLGQGPEFLIYFQGTGAADDSGLPNDRFFAVRPEGSVSTLKIQRTERGDSAVYLCASSFYRGSGELYFGPGTRLTVT.

This clonotype was seen at least ten times. This chain links TRBV14 with TRBJ1-5; D not certain. CDR1 and CDR2 (germline): SGHDN, FVKESK. The CDR3 is made up of 14 amino acids. V shed 1 base and J shed 7 bases, with 11 bases lying between them. CDR3 bases: TGTGCCAGCAGCCAAGGACTCCCTGGGCAGCCCCAGCATTTT. This gives the protein CASSQGLPGQPQHF.

The rearrangement links TRBV28 to TRBJ1-5, with TRBD1 identical over 8 bases. The germline V gene encodes CDR1 MDHEN and CDR2 SYDVKM. The CDR3 totals 12 residues. Written as DNA, the CDR3 is TGTGCTACGGACAGGGCTACTCAGCCCCAGCATTTT. Residues: CATDRATQPQHF.

This clonotype was detected ten times or more. The V gene is TRBV12-3 or TRBV12-4, the J gene TRBJ2-5; D is perhaps TRBD1 (5 bases). The V end lost 3 bases, the J end lost 5 bases, and 19 bases lay between the germline ends. This CDR3 is built from 16 residues. CDR3 in DNA: TGTGCCAGCAGTTTCGGACCAGACAGTATTGGGGAGACCCAGTACTTC. Translating gives CASSFGPDSIGETQYF.

The V gene is TRBV12-3 or TRBV12-4, the J gene TRBJ2-7; TRBD1 is a possible D gene (7 bases). The CDR3 runs 16 residues. V lost 6 bases, J lost 1 base, and 19 bases lay in between. This chain's CDR3 is CASSQEEGAWSYEQYF. DNA for the CDR3: TGTGCCAGCAGCCAAGAGGAGGGGGCCTGGTCCTACGAGCAGTACTTC.